Listed below are T cell receptor beta chains from one sample, sequenced in a study of CD8+CD57+ T cells in acquired aplastic anemia. One entry per CDR3 protein results from TCRdb running MiXCR on the reads. The data hold under 150,000 distinct CDR3 sequences, with roughly 40% observed a single time. Material: sorted CD4+, CD8+, or CD8+CD57+ T cells (not recorded which) from PBMCs. The receptors stem from a human donor in good health, serving as a control. CDR3s include the opening cysteine and the closing phenylalanine or tryptophan.

J gene	V gene	CDR3 protein
TRBJ1-2	TRBV4-2	CASRSNRDGYTF
TRBJ2-5	TRBV15	CATSVLGGRTQYF
TRBJ2-7	TRBV10-3	CAISEAQGSYEQYF
TRBJ1-5	TRBV7-8	CASSYYRDFRNQPQHF
TRBJ2-3	TRBV2	CASKGLADRDTQYF
TRBJ2-6	TRBV9	CASSVGVSGANVLTF
TRBJ1-1	TRBV6-6	CASSYTPGGEAFF
TRBJ1-1	TRBV29-1	CSGTEYTEAFF
TRBJ1-1	TRBV12-3/TRBV12-4	CASSLALVTEAFF
TRBJ2-6	TRBV2	CASSGVRTGANVLTF
TRBJ2-5	TRBV7-8	CASSPTSSGGSQETQYF
TRBJ2-7	TRBV7-2	CASSLSASYEQYF
TRBJ2-3	TRBV19	CASSIVGVITSSTDTQYF
TRBJ1-5	TRBV29-1	CSVEEGGNQPQHF
TRBJ1-3	TRBV13	CASSRGRVSGNTIYF
TRBJ1-1	TRBV13	CASSLGGPRLGTEAFF
TRBJ2-3	TRBV3-1	CASSPKGLAGGRIGDTQYF
TRBJ1-2	TRBV18	CASSPGQDYGYTF
TRBJ2-7	TRBV11-1	CASSSMGGQGLASGSYLRIYEQYF
TRBJ2-1	TRBV11-2	CSCCPRSEQGNEQFF
TRBJ1-3	TRBV10-2	CANSASGGRNTIYF
TRBJ2-7	TRBV6-5	CASSYSPDYEQYF
TRBJ2-1	TRBV12-5	CASGLVLQGRGEQFF
TRBJ2-3	TRBV10-3	CAIGLAGASSTDTQYF
TRBJ2-3	TRBV24-1	CATSDSDTDTQYF
TRBJ2-5	TRBV7-9	CASSSSPAPFQETQYF
TRBJ1-5	TRBV4-2	CASSQDAAGVQPQHF
TRBJ1-4	TRBV20-1	CSAGQAANEKLFF
TRBJ2-7	TRBV29-1	CSASSTSYEQYF
TRBJ2-1	TRBV7-8	CASSVAGRVNEQFF
TRBJ1-1	TRBV25-1	CASSRTATGTEAFF
TRBJ2-3	TRBV3-1	CASSLGRETDTQYF
NA	TRBV12-5	CASGLVEFNEQFF
TRBJ2-7	TRBV14	CASSRGHITGEQYF
TRBJ2-7	TRBV29-1	CSVASAFAYEQYF
TRBJ1-2	TRBV5-1	CASSLGGQGHYGYTF
TRBJ1-2	TRBV20-1	CSARDRSGGYGYTF
TRBJ1-4	TRBV12-3/TRBV12-4	CASSETGVNEKLFF
TRBJ1-2	TRBV14	CARTARNDYGYTF
TRBJ1-5	TRBV12-3/TRBV12-4	CASSFLGLDQPQHF
TRBJ2-2	TRBV4-2	CASSQDAGSGGELFF
TRBJ1-1	TRBV9	CASSLHPGTEAFF
TRBJ1-1	TRBV3-1	CASSQTGWGTEAFF
TRBJ1-4	TRBV3-1	CASSPAGVGLEKLFF
TRBJ1-2	TRBV10-3	CAVSERGGEASYGYTF
TRBJ2-5	TRBV12-3/TRBV12-4	CASSLYRTGVVMETQYF
TRBJ2-3	TRBV19	CASSIGITDTQYF
TRBJ1-5	TRBV20-1	CSARHLPGAGDQPQHF
TRBJ2-7	TRBV10-1	CASSPGTWPGYEQYF